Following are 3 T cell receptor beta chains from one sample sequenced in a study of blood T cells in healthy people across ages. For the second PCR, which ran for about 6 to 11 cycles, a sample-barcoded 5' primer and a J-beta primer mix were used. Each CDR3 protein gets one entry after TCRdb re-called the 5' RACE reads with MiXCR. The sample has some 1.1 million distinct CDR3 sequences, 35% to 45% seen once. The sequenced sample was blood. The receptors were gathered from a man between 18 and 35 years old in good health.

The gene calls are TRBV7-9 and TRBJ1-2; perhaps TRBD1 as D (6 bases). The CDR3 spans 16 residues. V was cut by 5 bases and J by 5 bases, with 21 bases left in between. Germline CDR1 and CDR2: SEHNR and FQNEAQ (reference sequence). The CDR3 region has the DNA TGTGCCAGCAGCCCTGTCGAGGGCAGGGGTCGGTATGGCTACACCTTC. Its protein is CASSPVEGRGRYGYTF.

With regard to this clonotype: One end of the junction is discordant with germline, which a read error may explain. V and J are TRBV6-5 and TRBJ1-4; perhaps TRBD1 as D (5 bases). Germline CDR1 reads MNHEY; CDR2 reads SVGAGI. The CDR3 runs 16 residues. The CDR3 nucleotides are TGTGCCAGCAGTCACTCCCCGCAGGGCAGAAATGAAAAACTGTTTTTT. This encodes CASSHSPQGRNEKLFF.

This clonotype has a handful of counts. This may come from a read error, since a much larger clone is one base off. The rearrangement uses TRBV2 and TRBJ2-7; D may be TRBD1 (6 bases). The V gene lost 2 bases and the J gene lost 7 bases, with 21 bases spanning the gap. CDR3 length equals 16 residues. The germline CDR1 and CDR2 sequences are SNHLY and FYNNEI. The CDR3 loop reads CASSESGQGTNNEQYF. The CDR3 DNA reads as TGTGCCAGCAGTGAAAGTGGTCAGGGGACCAACAATGAGCAGTACTTC.